What follows are 16 T cell receptor beta chains derived from one specimen sequenced in a study of T cells in localized non-small cell lung cancer. Using immunoSEQ multiplex PCR, the repertoire was profiled, and TCRdb retains in-frame clones only, with some absent. The repertoire holds about 20,000 clones, about 90% seen once, with 12% in the top ten. The specimen was PBMCs, collected before any cancer treatment. These receptors were obtained from a man between 40 and 70 years old with stage II squamous cell lung carcinoma.

This chain connects TRBV9 to TRBJ2-3, with 10 bases matching TRBD2. CDR3 size: 15 residues. V lost 4 bases to trimming and J lost 4 bases; unmatched junction nucleotides: 6. Germline CDR1 SGDLS, CDR2 YYNGEE. DNA of the CDR3: TGTGCCAGCAGCCTCAGAGCGGGAGGGGCAGATACGCAGTATTTT. Encoded protein: CASSLRAGGADTQYF.

The V and J genes are TRBV10-2 and TRBJ1-5; D is possibly TRBD1 (5 bases). CDR1 is WSHSY, CDR2 SAAADI, per germline. V dropped 6 bases and J dropped 0 bases, with 12 bases sitting between them. The CDR3 has 15 amino acids. The CDR3 region has the DNA TGCGCCAGCAGCCCCCCAGGGCTTAGCAATCAGCCCCAGCATTTT. It translates to CASSPPGLSNQPQHF.

The chain employs TRBV4-3 and TRBJ2-7; possibly TRBD2 for D (5 bases). The CDR3 length is 12 residues. The V end was cut by 3 bases, the J end by 10 bases, with 13 bases between. Germline CDR1 reads LGHNA; CDR2 reads YSLEER. The chain's CDR3 is CASSQLGGLQYF. The CDR3 DNA sequence: TGCGCCAGCAGCCAGCTTGGAGGTCTCCAGTACTTC.

This clone was recorded a few times. The V call is TRBV11-3, the J call TRBJ2-7; no firm D call. Trimming took 5 bases from V and 4 from J, leaving 9 bases between them. Germline V CDR1 and CDR2: SGHNT, YENEEA. This CDR3 is built from 12 residues. The CDR3 is CASSHAAYEQYF. The DNA for the CDR3 is TGTGCCAGCAGCCACGCAGCTTACGAGCAGTACTTC.

This clone has more than one count but fewer than ten. CDR3 region: CASSEGLGAGELFF. As DNA, the CDR3 is TGTGCCAGCAGTGAAGGTCTAGGGGCCGGGGAGCTGTTTTTT. The V and J genes are TRBV2 and TRBJ2-2, with D possibly matching TRBD1 (5 bases). This CDR3 is 14 amino acids long. Trimming removed 1 base at V and 6 bases at J, with 9 bases between. Looked up from germline, CDR1 is SNHLY and CDR2 is FYNNEI.

This clone turned up a few times. V gene TRBV9 combines with J gene TRBJ1-3, with 7 positions matching TRBD1. V dropped 4 bases and J dropped 5; count of bases not matched to a gene: 6. The CDR3 is 14 amino acids. Germline lookup yields CDR1 SGDLS and CDR2 YYNGEE. The CDR3 region is CASSQSGQRNTIYF. CDR3 nucleotide sequence: TGTGCCAGCAGCCAATCGGGACAGAGAAACACCATATATTTT.

The chain couples TRBV5-1 to TRBJ2-1; no firm D call. CDR1 and CDR2 from the germline V gene are SGHRS and YFSETQ. The germline V and J ends were trimmed by 1 base and 12 bases, with 8 bases remaining between them. This CDR3 is built from 11 residues. This CDR3 reads CASSLNGWQFF. The CDR3 DNA follows: TGCGCCAGCAGCTTGAATGGTTGGCAGTTCTTC.

This rearrangement joins TRBV4-1 to TRBJ1-5, with 9 nucleotides matching TRBD1. Germline V gene data show CDR1 as MGHRA and CDR2 as YSYEKL. J was trimmed by 5 bases and V by 6 bases; bases with no gene match: 8. This CDR3 has 15 amino acids. DNA of the CDR3: TGCGCCAGCAGTCGGGACAGGGATTCTTATCAGCCCCAGCATTTT. As protein: CASSRDRDSYQPQHF.

This sequence joins TRBV7-2 and TRBJ2-1; D is perhaps TRBD2 (5 bases). This CDR3 region has 16 residues. The germline V gene encodes CDR1 SGHTA and CDR2 FQGNSA. Between the trimmed V and J ends, which lost 1 base and 3 bases, there was a span of 13 bases. The CDR3 DNA reads TGTGCCAGCAGCTTAGGTGGTGGCGGACTCTACAATGAGCAGTTCTTC. Amino acids: CASSLGGGGLYNEQFF.

This chain connects TRBV7-9 to TRBJ2-5; D possibly corresponds to TRBD2 (5 bases). V dropped 1 base and J dropped 3 bases, with 9 bases sitting between them. Germline V gene data show CDR1 as SEHNR and CDR2 as FQNEAQ (reference sequence). This CDR3 has 14 amino acids. The CDR3, as DNA: TGTGCCAGCAGCTTAGAGAGGGCCGAAGAGACCCAGTACTTC. It encodes CASSLERAEETQYF.

V gene TRBV6-6 combines with J gene TRBJ1-6; TRBD1 is a possible D gene (6 bases). This CDR3 is built from 15 residues. The V gene lost 7 bases and the J gene lost 5 bases, with 15 bases spanning the gap. The germline V gene has CDR1 MNHNY and CDR2 SVGAGI (reference sequence). The CDR3 nucleotides are TGTGCCAGCACTCAAGGGGGGGTGGATAATTCACCCCTCCACTTT. It encodes CASTQGGVDNSPLHF.

This clone was detected only once. The chain combines TRBV5-4 with TRBJ2-7; 9 positions match TRBD1. The CDR3 has 16 residues. The V segment lost 3 bases and the J segment 7 bases; nucleotides outside the gene matches: 14. Germline V CDR1 and CDR2: SGHNT, YYREEE (reference sequence). DNA of the CDR3: TGTGCCAGCAGCTCCGAGAGGACAGGGGCCTATGGAGAGCAGTACTTC. It encodes CASSSERTGAYGEQYF.

The chain is built from TRBV2 and TRBJ2-5, with D hard to call. The V and J ends lost 4 bases and 0 bases respectively, with 9 bases between them. Germline V lookup: CDR1 SNHLY, CDR2 FYNNEI. This CDR3 is 14 amino acids long. CDR3 residues: CASSGMGYQETQYF. Written as DNA, the CDR3 is TGTGCCAGCAGTGGGATGGGGTACCAAGAGACCCAGTACTTC.

This clone was seen only once. The V and J genes are TRBV19 and TRBJ1-4; D is perhaps TRBD1 (6 bases). CDR3 length: 15 amino acids. Per the germline V gene, CDR1 is LNHDA and CDR2 is SQIVND (reference sequence). The germline V and J ends were trimmed by 5 bases and 0 bases, with 10 bases remaining between them. The CDR3 DNA reads TGTGCCAGTAGTCCCACAGGGACAACTAATGAAAAACTGTTTTTT. This gives the protein CASSPTGTTNEKLFF.

V usage is TRBV11-2 and J usage is TRBJ2-7; TRBD1 agrees at 7 bases. There are 14 residues in the CDR3. The germline V gene has CDR1 SGHAT and CDR2 FQNNGV. With V trimmed by 7 bases and J by 1 base, 7 bases remained unmatched. CDR3 residues: CASTGTVSSYEQYF. The CDR3, as DNA: TGTGCCAGCACCGGGACAGTAAGTTCCTACGAGCAGTACTTC.

This chain links TRBV12-5 with TRBJ1-5; D uncertain. V shed 3 bases and J shed 3 bases, with 9 bases lying between them. The germline gives CDR1 LGHNT, CDR2 FRNRAP. CDR3 size: 14 residues. The CDR3 region is CASGFLQVNQPQHF. CDR3 DNA sequence: TGTGCTAGTGGTTTTTTGCAGGTCAATCAGCCCCAGCATTTT.